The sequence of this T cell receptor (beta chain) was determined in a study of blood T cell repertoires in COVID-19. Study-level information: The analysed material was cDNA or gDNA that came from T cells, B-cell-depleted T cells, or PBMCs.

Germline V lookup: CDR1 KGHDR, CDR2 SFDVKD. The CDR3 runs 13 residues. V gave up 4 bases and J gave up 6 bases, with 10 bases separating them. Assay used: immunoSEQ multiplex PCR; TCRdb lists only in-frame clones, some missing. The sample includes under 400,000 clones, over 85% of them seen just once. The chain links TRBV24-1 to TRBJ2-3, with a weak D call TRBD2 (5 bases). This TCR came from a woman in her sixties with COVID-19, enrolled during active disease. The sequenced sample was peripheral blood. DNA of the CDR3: TGTGCCACCAGTGACACTAGATGGGATACGCAGTATTTT. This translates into CATSDTRWDTQYF.